Presented here are 6 T cell receptor beta chains from one specimen sequenced in a study of T cell responses to AZD1222 COVID-19 vaccine. TCRdb's copy holds only in-frame clones and misses some; the assay was immunoSEQ multiplex PCR. The sample has roughly 150,000 clones; approximately 90% are singletons. Material: peripheral blood, obtained on day 0 of AZD1222 vaccination. Receptors originate from an adult in good health.

The rearrangement uses TRBV3-1 (or the pseudogene TRBV3-2) and TRBJ1-6; no reliable D call. The CDR3 contains 14 residues. Germline V CDR1 and CDR2: LGHDT, YNNKEL (reference sequence). V lost 4 bases to trimming and J lost 4 bases, with 8 bases between them. As DNA, the CDR3 is TGTGCCAGCAGCCCCATAGTTTATAATTCACCCCTCCACTTT. Translated: CASSPIVYNSPLHF.

The CDR3: CATSGTASSGNTIYF. The CDR3 DNA reads TGTGCCACCTCCGGGACCGCAAGCTCTGGAAACACCATATATTTT. The rearrangement links TRBV15 to TRBJ1-3; D may be TRBD1 (5 bases). The V gene's germline CDR1 is LNHNV and CDR2 YYDKDF (reference sequence). Deletions cut 8 bases from V and 0 bases from J, with 14 bases between. The CDR3 runs to 15 residues.

This clone showed up just once. V and J are TRBV28 and TRBJ2-2, with unresolved D. In germline, CDR1 is MDHEN, CDR2 SYDVKM. The V and J ends lost 5 bases and 8 bases respectively, with 18 bases between them. The CDR3 runs 15 residues. CDR3 sequence reads: CASSTLGATGGELFF. In DNA, the CDR3 is TGTGCCAGCAGTACCCTGGGCGCCACTGGAGGGGAGCTGTTTTTT. The full variable domain, with the rest looked up from reference TRBV28 and TRBJ2-2, is DVKVTQSSRYLVKRTGEKVFLECVQDMDHENMFWYRQDPGLGLRLIYFSYDVKMKEKGDIPEGYSVSREKKERFSLILESASTNQTSMYLCASSTLGATGGELFFGEGSRLTVL.

This chain joins TRBV5-1 and TRBJ2-1; D is undetermined. Trimming pared 3 bases from V and 6 bases from J, leaving 7 bases between. The CDR3 is 12 amino acids. Germline CDR1 and CDR2: SGHRS and YFSETQ. CDR3 region: CASSSSSNEQFF. The CDR3 nucleotides read TGCGCCAGCAGCTCTTCTTCCAATGAGCAGTTCTTC.

This clone appeared once. This chain links TRBV27 with TRBJ1-6; D uncertain. Germline assignment: CDR1 MNHEY and CDR2 SMNVEV (reference sequence). Trimming cost V 1 base and J 7 bases, with 14 bases left between them. This CDR3 region has 16 residues. The CDR3 protein is CASSLFFGSGNSPLHF. In nucleotides, the CDR3 is TGTGCCAGCAGTTTATTCTTCGGGTCCGGGAATTCACCCCTCCACTTT.

This chain links TRBV4-1 with TRBJ2-1; D possibly corresponds to TRBD2 (7 bases). Trimming left V 1 base short and J 5 bases short, with 12 bases between. The CDR3 is 15 residues long. Per germline, CDR1 MGHRA and CDR2 YSYEKL. DNA for the CDR3: TGCGCCAGCAGCCAAGTGGGGGGGGACAACAATGAGCAGTTCTTC. This translates into CASSQVGGDNNEQFF.